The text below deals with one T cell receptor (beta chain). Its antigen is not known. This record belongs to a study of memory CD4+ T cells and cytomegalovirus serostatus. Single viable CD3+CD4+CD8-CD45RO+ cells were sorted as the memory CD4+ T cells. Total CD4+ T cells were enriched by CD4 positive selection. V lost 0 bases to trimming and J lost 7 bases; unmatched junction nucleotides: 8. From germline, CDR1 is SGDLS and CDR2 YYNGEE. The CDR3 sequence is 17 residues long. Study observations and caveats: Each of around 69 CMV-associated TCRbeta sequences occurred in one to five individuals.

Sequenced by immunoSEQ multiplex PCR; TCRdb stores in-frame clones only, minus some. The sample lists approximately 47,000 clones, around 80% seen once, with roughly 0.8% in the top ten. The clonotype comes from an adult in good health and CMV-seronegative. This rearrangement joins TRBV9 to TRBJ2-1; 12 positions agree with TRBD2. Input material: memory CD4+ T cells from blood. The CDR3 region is CASSVGFGTSGRNEQFF. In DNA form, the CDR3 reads TGTGCCAGCAGCGTAGGCTTCGGGACTAGCGGGCGGAATGAGCAGTTCTTC.